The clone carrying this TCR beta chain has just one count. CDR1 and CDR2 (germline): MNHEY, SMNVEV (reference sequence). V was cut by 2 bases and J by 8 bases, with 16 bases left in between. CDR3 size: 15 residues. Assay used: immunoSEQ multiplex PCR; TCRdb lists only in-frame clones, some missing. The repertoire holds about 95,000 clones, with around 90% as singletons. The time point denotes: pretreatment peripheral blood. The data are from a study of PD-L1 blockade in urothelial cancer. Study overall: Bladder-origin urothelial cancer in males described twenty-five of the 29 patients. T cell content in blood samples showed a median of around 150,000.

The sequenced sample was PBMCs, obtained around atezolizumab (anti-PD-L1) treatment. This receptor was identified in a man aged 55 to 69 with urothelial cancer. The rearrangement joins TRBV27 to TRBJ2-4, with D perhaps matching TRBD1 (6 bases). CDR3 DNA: TGTGCCAGCAGTTTAGGGGGACGGCCAGGGGACATTCAGTACTTC. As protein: CASSLGGRPGDIQYF.